Presented here are 17 T cell receptor beta chains from one specimen sequenced in a study of human T cells and chemical hapten exposure (dated by TCRdb to about 2021). The time point label for this specimen denotes: patch test 3, about 24 weeks after DPC sensitization. The treatment or condition label, read with the paper, signifies: therapeutic diphenylcyclopropenone sensitization with weekly scalp DPC. Libraries were constructed by RACE. Sequencing was carried out with a NextSeq 500. In-frame beta chains were kept once TCRdb had trimmed the public reads at Q25 with fastp and called clones with MiXCR. Every entry covers one CDR3 protein and lists the most common genes and DNA from its rows. The sample table contains over 100,000 distinct CDR3 sequences; only one count was recorded for 11% of them. The leading ten clones occupy 2% to 2.5% of the sample. Here the sequenced sample was whole blood, taken in connection with sensitization to the hapten diphenylcyclopropenone (DPC). The receptors shown here come from a woman aged 45-60 years with alopecia areata. Some clones in this sample may be carry-over from other donors' samples.

This clonotype was observed at least ten times. This chain links TRBV2 with TRBJ2-1, with a tentative D call TRBD1 (6 bases). The germline V and J ends were trimmed by 4 bases and 0 bases, with 16 bases remaining between them. This CDR3 region has 17 residues. Germline assignment: CDR1 SNHLY and CDR2 FYNNEI. CDR3 sequence: CASSGGLDISSYNEQFF. DNA for the CDR3: TGTGCCAGCAGTGGGGGGCTCGATATAAGCTCCTACAATGAGCAGTTCTTC.

The V and J genes are TRBV27 and TRBJ2-1; weak D call: TRBD2 (6 bases). Trimming shortened V by 3 bases and J by 10 bases, and 7 bases separated the two germline ends. There are 11 residues in the CDR3. From germline, CDR1 is MNHEY and CDR2 SMNVEV (reference sequence). As DNA, the CDR3 is TGTGCCAGCAGTTTCGGGGGAGAGCAGTTCTTC. It is translated as CASSFGGEQFF.

The chain combines TRBV11-2 with TRBJ2-1, with D hard to call. Per the germline V gene, CDR1 is SGHAT and CDR2 is FQNNGV. V lost 0 bases and J 4 bases, leaving 10 bases between the germline ends. This CDR3 region has 15 residues. Here the CDR3 DNA reads TGTGCCAGCAGCTTAGAACCGTCCCGATACAATGAGCAGTTCTTC. This translates into CASSLEPSRYNEQFF.

At least ten counts were recorded for this clonotype. The rearrangement uses TRBV6-4 and TRBJ2-2; 8 bases match TRBD2. The CDR3 covers 13 residues. V gave up 6 bases and J gave up 4 bases; unmatched junction bases: 1. From germline, CDR1 is MRHNA and CDR2 SNTAGT. The CDR3 nucleotides are TGTGCCAGCAGCGGGAGGGCCACCGGGGAGCTGTTTTTT. It is translated as CASSGRATGELFF.

This clonotype was seen at least ten times. The chain carries TRBV7-2 and TRBJ2-3; 8 nucleotides agree with TRBD1. The CDR3 runs to 16 residues. V shed 3 bases and J 4 bases; nucleotides not matched to a gene: 9. Germline CDR1 and CDR2: SGHTA and FQGNSA. The CDR3 reads CASSLRTGRVPDTQYF. Here the CDR3 DNA reads TGTGCCAGCAGCTTGCGGACAGGGAGAGTTCCAGATACGCAGTATTTT.

V is TRBV16 and J is TRBJ1-1, with D hard to call. Germline values: CDR1 KGHSY, CDR2 FQNENV. The germline V and J ends were trimmed by 4 bases and 5 bases, with 5 bases remaining between them. CDR3 length: 11 amino acids. Written as DNA, the CDR3 is TGTGCCAGCAGCCCCTTTACTGAAGCTTTCTTT. Protein: CASSPFTEAFF.

In this sample, this clonotype turned up many times. The chain recombines TRBV6-5 with TRBJ1-1, with 8 bases fitting TRBD1. The CDR3 is 14 amino acids. J lost 3 bases, V lost 2 bases, and 2 bases had no gene match. The germline CDR1 and CDR2 sequences are MNHEY and SVGAGI. The DNA for the CDR3 is TGTGCCAGCAGTTACGGACAGGGTGACACTGAAGCTTTCTTT. Translation: CASSYGQGDTEAFF.

In this sample, this clonotype turned up many times. This chain connects TRBV20-1 to TRBJ1-2; 9 positions match TRBD1. The CDR3 has 14 amino acids. After removal of 5 bases from V and 4 bases from J, the junction contained 8 bases not matched to a gene. Germline assignment: CDR1 DFQATT and CDR2 SNEGSKA (reference sequence). Here the CDR3 DNA reads TGCAGTGCTTTTTGGACAGGGGATAGCTATGGCTACACCTTC. Protein: CSAFWTGDSYGYTF.

The chain uses TRBV11-2 and TRBJ2-3; 11 bases are shared with TRBD2. Losses at the gene ends were 1 base for V and 2 bases for J; bases not matched to a gene: 2. The CDR3 extends over 16 amino acids. In germline, CDR1 is SGHAT, CDR2 FQNNGV. For the CDR3, the DNA is TGTGCCAGCAGCTTAGTAGCGGGGGGGTACACAGATACGCAGTATTTT. Its translation: CASSLVAGGYTDTQYF.

The sample holds a few counts of this clonotype. One end of the junction does not line up with germline, which may come from a read error. The chain couples TRBV7-9 to TRBJ1-5; D may be TRBD1 (5 bases). CDR1 is SEHNR, CDR2 FQNEAQ, per germline (reference sequence). This CDR3 contains 13 residues. The CDR3 loop is CASSLGGSQPQNF. CDR3 in DNA: TGTGCCAGCAGCTTGGGGGGAAGCCAGCCCCAGAATTTT.

J is TRBJ1-6 and V is TRBV27; D gene uncertain. The CDR3 runs 15 residues. The V and J ends lost 3 bases and 6 bases respectively, with 12 bases between them. CDR1 is MNHEY, CDR2 SMNVEV, per germline (reference sequence). The chain's CDR3 is CASSFSPGLNSPLHF. CDR3 coding DNA: TGTGCCAGCAGTTTCTCACCAGGCCTTAATTCACCCCTCCACTTT.

This clonotype showed up many times. V and J are TRBV6-6 and TRBJ2-7; the D is unclear. CDR3 length: 11 residues. Trimming left V 6 bases short and J 3 bases short, with 6 bases between. Germline CDR1 and CDR2: MNHNY and SVGAGI (reference sequence). CDR3 in DNA: TGTGCCAGCAGACAGAACTACGAGCAGTACTTC. Translation: CASRQNYEQYF.

This chain links TRBV4-3 with TRBJ2-1; 7 positions agree with TRBD2. CDR1 LGHNA and CDR2 YSLEER come from the germline V gene. Germline trimming cut 0 bases from V and 4 bases from J; bases unmatched to any gene: 9. This CDR3 contains 17 residues. The CDR3 region has the DNA TGCGCCAGCAGCCAAGATAAGTCGGGAGGACCATACAATGAGCAGTTCTTC. As protein: CASSQDKSGGPYNEQFF.

V usage is TRBV12-3 or TRBV12-4 and J usage is TRBJ2-1; D assignment may be TRBD1 or TRBD2 (5 bases each). V lost 11 bases, J lost 12 bases, and 23 bases lay in between. This CDR3 has 13 residues. For the CDR3, the DNA is TGTGCCTCCAACTACGGGGCCTATCGAGGGCAGTTCTTC. It yields the protein CASNYGAYRGQFF.

This clonotype was seen repeatedly, ten times or more. The chain recombines TRBV5-1 with TRBJ1-1; a weak D match, TRBD1 (5 bases). Trimming took off 7 bases at V and 7 bases at J, with 20 bases between the two ends. CDR3 length equals 14 residues. The germline gives CDR1 SGHRS, CDR2 YFSETQ. In DNA form, the CDR3 reads TGCGCCAGCTCGGGGGATAGGACCGTAGGTGAAGCTTTCTTT. Amino acids: CASSGDRTVGEAFF.

This chain connects TRBV6-6 to TRBJ2-3, with D tentatively TRBD1 or TRBD2 (5 bases each). This CDR3 comprises 16 residues. Looked up from germline, CDR1 is MNHNY and CDR2 is SVGAGI (reference sequence). V lost 6 bases and J 0 bases, leaving 16 bases between the germline ends. This CDR3 reads CASSQQGRGSTDTQYF. In nucleotides, the CDR3 is TGTGCCAGCAGCCAGCAGGGACGAGGCAGCACAGATACGCAGTATTTT.

At least ten counts were recorded for this clonotype. Here the CDR3 DNA reads TGTGCCAGCAGTTTGGAGGGGGAGGTTAAAGAGCAGTACTTC. It translates to CASSLEGEVKEQYF. The genes are TRBV28 and TRBJ2-7; tentatively, D is TRBD1 or TRBD2 (6 bases each). The CDR3 length is 14 residues. Germline-derived CDR1 and CDR2 are MDHEN and SYDVKM. Deletions cut 3 bases from V and 7 bases from J, with 16 bases between.